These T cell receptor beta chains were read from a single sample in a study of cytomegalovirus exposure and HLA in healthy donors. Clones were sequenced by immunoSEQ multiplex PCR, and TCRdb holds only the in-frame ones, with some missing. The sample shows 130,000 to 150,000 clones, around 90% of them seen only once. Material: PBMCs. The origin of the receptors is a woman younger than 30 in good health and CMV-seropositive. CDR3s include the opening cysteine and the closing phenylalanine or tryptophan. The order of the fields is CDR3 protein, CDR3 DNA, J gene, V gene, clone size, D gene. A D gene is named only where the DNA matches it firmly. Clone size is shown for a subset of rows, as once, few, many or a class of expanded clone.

CDR3aa: CASSLGGLAREQYF; CDR3nt: TGTGCCAGCAGCTTGGGGGGACTAGCGCGCGAGCAGTACTTC; j_gene: TRBJ2-7; v_gene: TRBV5-4; abundance: .; d_gene: TRBD2
CDR3aa: CASRRGTAGELFF; CDR3nt: TGTGCCAGCAGGCGCGGGACAGCCGGGGAGCTGTTTTTT; j_gene: TRBJ2-2; v_gene: TRBV6-5; abundance: .; d_gene: .
CDR3aa: CASSLPPGTSAGETQYF; CDR3nt: TGCGCCAGCAGCTTGCCACCCGGGACTAGCGCGGGGGAGACCCAGTACTTC; j_gene: TRBJ2-5; v_gene: TRBV5-1; abundance: .; d_gene: TRBD2
CDR3aa: CASSIGQTNTEAFF; CDR3nt: TGTGCCAGTAGTATTGGACAGACGAACACTGAAGCTTTCTTT; j_gene: TRBJ1-1; v_gene: TRBV19; abundance: .; d_gene: .
CDR3aa: CASSAGGSGSPNTGELFF; CDR3nt: TGTGCCAGTTCCGCTGGTGGTAGCGGGAGTCCGAACACCGGGGAGCTGTTTTTT; j_gene: TRBJ2-2; v_gene: TRBV19; abundance: once; d_gene: TRBD2
CDR3aa: CSVKTGSTEAFF; CDR3nt: TGCAGCGTTAAAACAGGGTCCACTGAAGCTTTCTTT; j_gene: TRBJ1-1; v_gene: TRBV29-1; abundance: .; d_gene: .
CDR3aa: CATSRLLNRDRRIGFGIRQETQYF; CDR3nt: TGTGCCACCAGCCGTCTCCTTAACCGGGACAGGAGGATTGGATTTGGGATTAGACAAGAGACCCAGTACTTC; j_gene: TRBJ2-5; v_gene: TRBV15; abundance: few; d_gene: TRBD1
CDR3aa: CASSREGSYNEQFF; CDR3nt: TGTGCCAGCAGCAGGGAGGGCTCCTACAATGAGCAGTTCTTC; j_gene: TRBJ2-1; v_gene: TRBV7-3; abundance: .; d_gene: TRBD2
CDR3aa: CASSEGMDQPQHF; CDR3nt: TGTGCCAGCAGTGAGGGCATGGATCAGCCCCAGCATTTT; j_gene: TRBJ1-5; v_gene: TRBV6-4; abundance: .; d_gene: .
CDR3aa: CASTVRGYEQYF; CDR3nt: TGTGCCAGCACCGTTAGAGGCTACGAGCAGTACTTC; j_gene: TRBJ2-7; v_gene: TRBV28; abundance: .; d_gene: .
CDR3aa: CASNLGGVGVSGANVLTF; CDR3nt: TGTGCCAGCAACCTCGGCGGGGTAGGAGTCTCTGGGGCCAACGTCCTGACTTTC; j_gene: TRBJ2-6; v_gene: TRBV11-2; abundance: once; d_gene: .
CDR3aa: CASSSGQGEQYF; CDR3nt: TGTGCCAGCAGCTCGGGACAGGGCGAGCAGTACTTC; j_gene: TRBJ2-7; v_gene: TRBV7-2; abundance: once; d_gene: TRBD1
CDR3aa: CASSEFSALRDEQFF; CDR3nt: TGCGCCAGCAGTGAGTTTAGCGCCCTTAGGGATGAGCAGTTCTTC; j_gene: TRBJ2-1; v_gene: TRBV10-1; abundance: .; d_gene: .
CDR3aa: CASTSKAGGDYGYTF; CDR3nt: TGTGCCAGCACCAGTAAGGCCGGGGGGGACTATGGCTACACCTTC; j_gene: TRBJ1-2; v_gene: TRBV28; abundance: .; d_gene: .
CDR3aa: CASSEGTGGYEQYF; CDR3nt: TGTGCCAGCAGTGAAGGGACAGGGGGCTACGAGCAGTACTTC; j_gene: TRBJ2-7; v_gene: TRBV6-1; abundance: .; d_gene: TRBD1
CDR3aa: CASSWTVDTQYF; CDR3nt: TGTGCCAGCAGCTGGACAGTAGATACGCAGTATTTT; j_gene: TRBJ2-3; v_gene: TRBV7-9; abundance: .; d_gene: .
CDR3aa: CASSDQTVQVQPQHF; CDR3nt: TGTGCCAGCAGTGACCAGACAGTCCAGGTCCAGCCCCAGCATTTT; j_gene: TRBJ1-5; v_gene: TRBV6-6; abundance: .; d_gene: .
CDR3aa: CASSNFFTDTQYF; CDR3nt: TGTGCCAGCAGCAACTTTTTTACAGATACGCAGTATTTT; j_gene: TRBJ2-3; v_gene: TRBV13; abundance: .; d_gene: .
CDR3aa: CASSATGHLNTEAFF; CDR3nt: TGTGCCAGCAGCGCGACGGGACACCTCAACACTGAAGCTTTCTTT; j_gene: TRBJ1-1; v_gene: TRBV9; abundance: .; d_gene: .
CDR3aa: CASSQPPVDTQYF; CDR3nt: TGCGCCAGCAGCCAGCCGCCGGTAGATACGCAGTATTTT; j_gene: TRBJ2-3; v_gene: TRBV4-3; abundance: .; d_gene: .
CDR3aa: CASSLWQADGYTF; CDR3nt: TGCGCCAGCAGCTTGTGGCAGGCAGATGGCTACACCTTC; j_gene: TRBJ1-2; v_gene: TRBV5-1; abundance: .; d_gene: .
CDR3aa: CASSPGTTRYEQYF; CDR3nt: TGTGCCAGCAGCCCCGGGACAACCCGCTACGAGCAGTACTTC; j_gene: TRBJ2-7; v_gene: TRBV6-6; abundance: .; d_gene: .
CDR3aa: CATSRGGLAGGSYNEQFF; CDR3nt: TGTGCCACCAGCAGAGGCGGACTAGCGGGAGGGTCCTACAATGAGCAGTTCTTC; j_gene: TRBJ2-1; v_gene: TRBV15; abundance: .; d_gene: TRBD2
CDR3aa: CASSRGADTQYF; CDR3nt: TGTGCCAGCAGTCGGGGAGCAGATACGCAGTATTTT; j_gene: TRBJ2-3; v_gene: TRBV6-1; abundance: .; d_gene: .
CDR3aa: CASSSGVADEAFF; CDR3nt: TGCGCCAGCAGCTCGGGGGTTGCGGATGAAGCTTTCTTT; j_gene: TRBJ1-1; v_gene: TRBV5-1; abundance: .; d_gene: .
CDR3aa: CASSLGTSGGGNEQFF; CDR3nt: TGTGCCAGCAGCTTAGGCACTAGCGGGGGAGGAAATGAGCAGTTCTTC; j_gene: TRBJ2-1; v_gene: TRBV7-3; abundance: .; d_gene: TRBD2
CDR3aa: CASSLDHRGFGYTF; CDR3nt: TGTGCCAGCAGCTTGGATCACCGAGGCTTTGGCTACACCTTC; j_gene: TRBJ1-2; v_gene: TRBV5-6; abundance: .; d_gene: .
CDR3aa: CAWSVGETRWGNTIYF; CDR3nt: TGTGCCTGGAGTGTAGGCGAAACTAGATGGGGAAACACCATATATTTT; j_gene: TRBJ1-3; v_gene: TRBV30; abundance: .; d_gene: .
CDR3aa: CASSELSGRETQYF; CDR3nt: TGTGCCAGCAGTGAATTAAGCGGGAGAGAGACCCAGTACTTC; j_gene: TRBJ2-5; v_gene: TRBV2; abundance: .; d_gene: TRBD2
CDR3aa: CASSESRRQGRPGANVLTF; CDR3nt: TGTGCCAGCAGTGAAAGCCGGAGACAGGGAAGACCTGGGGCCAACGTCCTGACTTTC; j_gene: TRBJ2-6; v_gene: TRBV2; abundance: .; d_gene: TRBD1
CDR3aa: CAISGRQGRNTEAFF; CDR3nt: TGTGCCATCAGTGGGAGACAGGGGAGGAACACTGAAGCTTTCTTT; j_gene: TRBJ1-1; v_gene: TRBV10-3; abundance: .; d_gene: TRBD1
CDR3aa: CASNPTGSYNEQFF; CDR3nt: TGTGCCAGCAACCCTACAGGGTCCTACAATGAGCAGTTCTTC; j_gene: TRBJ2-1; v_gene: TRBV9; abundance: once; d_gene: .
CDR3aa: CASSALAGQAGTQYF; CDR3nt: TGTGCCAGCAGTGCCCTAGCGGGCCAGGCTGGTACGCAGTATTTT; j_gene: TRBJ2-3; v_gene: TRBV6-1; abundance: .; d_gene: TRBD2
CDR3aa: CASNPRAGVDEQFF; CDR3nt: TGTGCCAGCAACCCACGAGCAGGGGTAGATGAGCAGTTCTTC; j_gene: TRBJ2-1; v_gene: TRBV6-5; abundance: .; d_gene: .
CDR3aa: CASSAPSGQPYEQYF; CDR3nt: TGTGCCAGTAGTGCGCCCTCAGGACAGCCCTACGAGCAGTACTTC; j_gene: TRBJ2-7; v_gene: TRBV19; abundance: .; d_gene: .
CDR3aa: CASSIYGTFKQYF; CDR3nt: TGTGCCAGTAGTATTTACGGGACTTTCAAGCAGTACTTC; j_gene: TRBJ2-7; v_gene: TRBV19; abundance: .; d_gene: .
CDR3aa: CASSYRGAAGNTIYF; CDR3nt: TGTGCCAGCAGTTACAGGGGTGCCGCTGGAAACACCATATATTTT; j_gene: TRBJ1-3; v_gene: TRBV6-5; abundance: .; d_gene: .
CDR3aa: CASSLGGVNQPQHF; CDR3nt: TGTGCCAGCAGCTTGGGAGGGGTCAATCAGCCCCAGCATTTT; j_gene: TRBJ1-5; v_gene: TRBV11-3; abundance: .; d_gene: .
CDR3aa: CASRSYGTGANVLTF; CDR3nt: TGCGCCAGCAGGTCGTACGGGACTGGGGCCAACGTCCTGACTTTC; j_gene: TRBJ2-6; v_gene: TRBV5-1; abundance: .; d_gene: .
CDR3aa: CASSLTSGRSGETQYF; CDR3nt: TGTGCCAGCAGCTTGACTAGCGGGAGGTCGGGGGAGACCCAGTACTTC; j_gene: TRBJ2-5; v_gene: TRBV7-9; abundance: .; d_gene: TRBD2
CDR3aa: CASSLIRGIAGVYEQYF; CDR3nt: TGTGCCAGCAGTCTTATACGCGGTATAGCGGGAGTATACGAGCAGTACTTC; j_gene: TRBJ2-7; v_gene: TRBV27; abundance: .; d_gene: TRBD2
CDR3aa: CASSVRDRGPYGYTF; CDR3nt: TGTGCCAGCAGCGTCCGGGACAGGGGGCCCTATGGCTACACCTTC; j_gene: TRBJ1-2; v_gene: TRBV7-2; abundance: .; d_gene: TRBD1
CDR3aa: CASSQEAGQGIEGDFEKLFF; CDR3nt: TGTGCCAGCAGCCAAGAAGCGGGACAGGGGATCGAAGGGGATTTTGAAAAACTGTTTTTT; j_gene: TRBJ1-4; v_gene: TRBV4-2; abundance: .; d_gene: TRBD1
CDR3aa: CASGMDSSGGKLFF; CDR3nt: TGCGCCAGCGGTATGGACAGCTCGGGGGGAAAACTGTTTTTT; j_gene: TRBJ1-4; v_gene: TRBV5-1; abundance: .; d_gene: .
CDR3aa: CAWSVSGGRTEAFF; CDR3nt: TGTGCCTGGAGTGTTTCAGGGGGGAGGACTGAAGCTTTCTTT; j_gene: TRBJ1-1; v_gene: TRBV30; abundance: .; d_gene: TRBD1
CDR3aa: CASSEYFFFLAGATGELFF; CDR3nt: TGTGCCAGCAGTGAATATTTTTTCTTCCTAGCGGGAGCCACCGGGGAGCTGTTTTTT; j_gene: TRBJ2-2; v_gene: TRBV6-1; abundance: .; d_gene: TRBD2
CDR3aa: CAWRLAGNTGELFF; CDR3nt: TGTGCCTGGCGACTAGCGGGAAACACCGGGGAGCTGTTTTTT; j_gene: TRBJ2-2; v_gene: TRBV30; abundance: .; d_gene: TRBD2
CDR3aa: CASSPGLAGFLLGTGELFF; CDR3nt: TGCGCCAGCAGCCCGGGACTAGCGGGATTTCTCCTAGGCACCGGGGAGCTGTTTTTT; j_gene: TRBJ2-2; v_gene: TRBV5-1; abundance: .; d_gene: TRBD2
CDR3aa: CASSLEQRRYNEQFF; CDR3nt: TGTGCCAGCAGCTTAGAACAGCGGAGGTACAATGAGCAGTTCTTC; j_gene: TRBJ2-1; v_gene: TRBV7-8; abundance: .; d_gene: .
CDR3aa: CASSLRVAGDVYNEQFF; CDR3nt: TGCGCCAGCAGCCTTCGGGTAGCGGGAGATGTTTACAATGAGCAGTTCTTC; j_gene: TRBJ2-1; v_gene: TRBV5-1; abundance: .; d_gene: TRBD2
CDR3aa: CASSPRRTSGPYEQYF; CDR3nt: TGCGCCAGCAGCCCAAGACGTACTAGCGGTCCCTACGAGCAGTACTTC; j_gene: TRBJ2-7; v_gene: TRBV4-1; abundance: .; d_gene: TRBD2